These 30 T cell receptor beta chains share one sample of origin, sequenced in a study of shared clonotypes between healthy human individuals. Data came from immunoSEQ multiplex PCR; TCRdb stores just in-frame clones and leaves some out. The sample holds roughly 510,000 clones, 75% to 80% seen once. Sequencing was carried out using PBMCs. The receptors stem from a woman in her thirties or forties in good health. Some clones in this sample may be carry-over from other donors' samples.

The rearrangement uses TRBV4-1 and TRBJ2-1; D might be TRBD2 (5 bases). This CDR3 region has 15 residues. CDR1 is MGHRA and CDR2 is YSYEKL in the germline V gene. V was clipped by 0 bases and J by 6 bases, with 12 bases between them. The chain's CDR3 is CASSQEQVGSNEQFF. CDR3 in DNA: TGCGCCAGCAGCCAAGAGCAGGTAGGGAGCAATGAGCAGTTCTTC.

The V call is TRBV28, the J call TRBJ2-3; 14 nucleotides agree with TRBD2. After removal of 7 bases from V and 3 bases from J, the junction contained 9 bases not matched to a gene. Looked up from germline, CDR1 is MDHEN and CDR2 is SYDVKM. The CDR3 is 17 amino acids. CDR3 in amino acids: CASTPGTSGRSTDTQYF. For the CDR3, the DNA is TGTGCCAGCACTCCCGGGACTAGCGGGAGAAGTACAGATACGCAGTATTTT.

The chain employs TRBV5-1 and TRBJ1-2; D remains ambiguous. The CDR3 covers 14 residues. Trimming took off 4 bases at V and 1 base at J, with 11 bases between the two ends. Germline V gene lookup returns CDR1 SGHRS and CDR2 YFSETQ. The CDR3 reads CASSPGERNYGYTF. For the CDR3, the DNA is TGCGCCAGCAGCCCCGGCGAGCGTAACTATGGCTACACCTTC.

The chain carries TRBV28 and TRBJ2-4, with D possibly called TRBD1 or TRBD2 (5 bases each). This CDR3 region has 17 residues. Looked up from germline, CDR1 is MDHEN and CDR2 is SYDVKM. V was pared by 6 bases and J by 0 bases, with 18 bases between. In DNA form, the CDR3 reads TGTGCCAGCAGCACAATTCCGGGGCTCTCAGCCAAAAACATTCAGTACTTC. This codes for CASSTIPGLSAKNIQYF.

The chain has TRBV6-6 and TRBJ2-2; 10 nucleotides agree with TRBD2. The trim removed 7 bases at V and 6 bases at J, leaving 11 bases unmatched. Looked up from germline, CDR1 is MNHNY and CDR2 is SVGAGI (reference sequence). The CDR3 is 16 residues long. DNA of the CDR3: TGTGCCAGCACCCTCGGGCTAGCGGGAGCCTCCGGGGAGCTGTTTTTT. Translation: CASTLGLAGASGELFF.

The chain joins TRBV2 to TRBJ2-5; TRBD2 matches at 12 bases. The last part of the DNA fits TRBJ2-7 better; the J call may be wrong. The germline V gene has CDR1 SNHLY and CDR2 FYNNEI. This CDR3 has 14 amino acids. In DNA form, the CDR3 reads TGTGCCAGCAGTCCAGGGACTAGCGGGTACGAGCAGTACTTC. Its translation is CASSPGTSGYEQYF.

The chain carries TRBV18 and TRBJ2-7; 8 bases are shared with TRBD1. After removal of 8 bases from V and 2 bases from J, the junction contained 8 bases not matched to a gene. Germline V gives CDR1 KGHSH, CDR2 LQKENI. CDR3 length equals 14 residues. CDR3 sequence: CASHTQDRAYEQYF. CDR3 sequence (DNA): TGTGCCAGCCACACCCAGGACAGGGCCTACGAGCAGTACTTC. Full variable domain (outside the CDR3, taken from reference TRBV18 and TRBJ2-7): NAGVMQNPRHLVRRRGQEARLRCSPMKGHSHVYWYRQLPEEGLKFMVYLQKENIIDESGMPKERFSAEFPKEGPSILRIQQVVRGDSAAYFCASHTQDRAYEQYFGPGTRLTVT.

The J gene is TRBJ1-2, the V gene TRBV6-5, with 7 bases aligning to TRBD1. The trim removed 7 bases at V and 9 bases at J, leaving 14 bases unmatched. The germline gives CDR1 MNHEY, CDR2 SVGAGI. The CDR3 has 14 amino acids. This chain's CDR3 is CASTPDRAVHRYTF. For the CDR3, the DNA is TGTGCCAGCACCCCAGACAGGGCGGTTCATCGCTACACCTTC.

V is TRBV29-1 and J is TRBJ2-1; weak D call: TRBD1 (5 bases). The CDR3 spans 15 residues. Germline V gene sequence: CDR1 SQVTM, CDR2 ANQGSEA. V dropped 7 bases and J dropped 2 bases, with 18 bases sitting between them. The CDR3 DNA sequence: TGCAGCGCCGACTCCAGGGTAAGGACCTACAATGAGCAGTTCTTC. It specifies CSADSRVRTYNEQFF.

The chain is built from TRBV7-8 and TRBJ2-7; 13 bases map to TRBD2. Looked up from germline, CDR1 is SGHVS and CDR2 is FQNEAQ. This CDR3 region has 15 residues. With 3 bases clipped from V and 3 bases from J, the junction kept 2 bases outside the gene matches. CDR3 nucleotide sequence: TGTGCCAGCAGCTTGGGACTAGCGGGGTACTACGAGCAGTACTTC. Encoded protein: CASSLGLAGYYEQYF.

This clone was picked up one time. The genes are TRBV29-1 and TRBJ2-7; a possible D gene is TRBD1 (6 bases). V dropped 5 bases and J dropped 1 base, with 9 bases sitting between them. Germline CDR1 SQVTM, CDR2 ANQGSEA. This CDR3 contains 12 residues. The CDR3 coding sequence is TGCAGCGTTCCGGGACAATCCTACGAGCAGTACTTC. Translated: CSVPGQSYEQYF.

In this sample, this clone turned up once. The chain has TRBV7-9 and TRBJ2-2, with 7 bases fitting TRBD1. V shed 4 bases, J shed 4 bases, and the junction held 9 bases outside the gene matches. The CDR3 is 16 amino acids. Germline V gene data show CDR1 as SEHNR and CDR2 as FQNEAQ (reference sequence). The CDR3 is CASSSTGFASTGELFF. CDR3 in DNA: TGTGCCAGCAGCTCGACAGGGTTTGCATCCACCGGGGAGCTGTTTTTT. Looking up the rest from reference TRBV7-9 and TRBJ2-2 gives the full variable domain: DTGVSQNPRHKITKRGQNVTFRCDPISEHNRLYWYRQTLGQGPEFLTYFQNEAQLEKSRLLSDRFSAERPKGSFSTLEIQRTEQGDSAMYLCASSSTGFASTGELFFGEGSRLTVL.

To note about this clone: The likely explanation is a read error, given a far larger clone one base away. The chain joins TRBV6-4 to TRBJ2-3, with D maybe TRBD2 (6 bases). The germline V gene encodes CDR1 MRHNA and CDR2 SNTAGT. The CDR3 spans 14 residues. V was trimmed by 3 bases and J by 2 bases, leaving 9 bases between them. CDR3 loop: CASSDGGNTDTQYF. In nucleotides, the CDR3 is TGTGCCAGCAGTGATGGCGGGAACACAGATACGCAGTATTTT.

Only a few counts were recorded for this clone. The CDR3 loop is CATSRAVDNSPLHF. CDR3 nucleotide sequence: TGTGCCACCAGCAGAGCAGTCGATAATTCACCCCTCCACTTT. This rearrangement joins TRBV15 to TRBJ1-6; no clear D gene. This CDR3 is 14 amino acids long. Trimming took 1 base from V and 5 from J, leaving 6 bases between them. The germline V gene encodes CDR1 LNHNV and CDR2 YYDKDF (reference sequence). The full variable domain, its missing parts supplied by reference TRBV15 and TRBJ1-6, is DAMVIQNPRYQVTQFGKPVTLSCSQTLNHNVMYWYQQKSSQAPKLLFHYYDKDFNNEADTPDNFQSRRPNTSFCFLDIRSPGLGDTAMYLCATSRAVDNSPLHFGNGTRLTVT.

The chain uses TRBV9 and TRBJ2-7, with D possibly being TRBD1 (6 bases). CDR1 is SGDLS, CDR2 YYNGEE, per germline. Trimming removed 3 bases at V and 2 bases at J, with 15 bases between. This CDR3 is 15 amino acids long. CDR3 amino acids: CASSAITGPPYEQYF. The CDR3 DNA is TGTGCCAGCAGCGCAATTACAGGGCCCCCCTACGAGCAGTACTTC.

This rearrangement joins TRBV29-1 to TRBJ2-3; possible D gene TRBD1, 6 bases. Trimming removed 7 bases at V and 0 bases at J, with 35 bases between. Per the germline V gene, CDR1 is SQVTM and CDR2 is ANQGSEA. The CDR3 contains 21 residues. CDR3 coding DNA: TGCAGCGCTGAGACAGGCCGGGATGATGTGCGTAACCCGGAAAGCACAGATACGCAGTATTTT. This sequence encodes CSAETGRDDVRNPESTDTQYF.

The rearrangement joins TRBV5-1 to TRBJ2-5, with 7 bases fitting TRBD1. The CDR3 has 14 residues. Per the germline V gene, CDR1 is SGHRS and CDR2 is YFSETQ. The trim removed 1 base at V and 1 base at J, leaving 1 base unmatched. The CDR3, as DNA: TGCGCCAGCAGCTTGTGGACAGGCCAAGAGACCCAGTACTTC. Translating it yields CASSLWTGQETQYF.

The chain is built from TRBV7-3 and TRBJ1-6, with D possibly TRBD1 on 5 matching bases. Trimming left V 1 base short and J 9 bases short, with 16 bases between. Germline V gene data show CDR1 as SGHTA and CDR2 as FQGTGA. The CDR3 extends over 16 amino acids. This chain's CDR3 is CASSLNAGGSGSPLHF. CDR3 sequence (DNA): TGTGCCAGCAGCTTAAATGCCGGGGGATCCGGTTCACCCCTCCACTTT.

The gene calls are TRBV28 and TRBJ1-4, with D unresolved. Germline assignment: CDR1 MDHEN and CDR2 SYDVKM. The CDR3 contains 15 residues. V lost 6 bases and J 0 bases, leaving 11 bases between the germline ends. CDR3 protein: CASRRSPATNEKLFF. CDR3 DNA: TGTGCCAGCAGGCGGAGCCCCGCAACTAATGAAAAACTGTTTTTT.

V gene TRBV2 combines with J gene TRBJ2-1, with 9 bases matching TRBD2. This CDR3 region has 13 residues. With 9 bases clipped from V and 7 bases from J, the junction kept 7 bases outside the gene matches. Germline loops: CDR1 SNHLY, CDR2 FYNNEI. CDR3: CARLLAGPNEQFF. The CDR3 bases are TGTGCCAGACTCCTAGCGGGGCCGAATGAGCAGTTCTTC.

The chain links TRBV7-2 to TRBJ2-7; D not certain. This CDR3 has 13 amino acids. Germline loops: CDR1 SGHTA, CDR2 FQGNSA. With 2 bases removed from V and 6 bases from J, the gap between germline ends came to 11 bases. CDR3 in DNA: TGTGCCAGCAGCTTATCTATGGGTGGCGAGCAGTACTTC. It translates to CASSLSMGGEQYF. Full variable domain (missing parts from reference TRBV7-2 and TRBJ2-7): GAGVSQSPSNKVTEKGKDVELRCDPISGHTALYWYRQSLGQGLEFLIYFQGNSAPDKSGLPSDRFSAERTGGSVSTLTIQRTQQEDSAVYLCASSLSMGGEQYFGPGTRLTVT.

On this clone itself: At one end, the junction sequence differs from germline, possibly due to a read error. The chain recombines TRBV27 with TRBJ2-7, with D perhaps matching TRBD1 (5 bases). This CDR3 has 15 amino acids. CDR1 MNHEY and CDR2 SMNVEV come from the germline V gene (reference sequence). CDR3 sequence reads: CANSFPPDSSYEQYF. The CDR3, as DNA: TGTGCCAACAGTTTCCCTCCCGACAGTTCCTACGAGCAGTACTTC.

The gene calls are TRBV5-6 and TRBJ2-1; weak D call: TRBD2 (5 bases). The CDR3 has 14 residues. The V end lost 3 bases, the J end lost 6 bases, and 13 bases lay between the germline ends. Germline CDR1 is SGHDT and CDR2 is YYEEEE. The CDR3 DNA reads TGTGCCAGCAGCTCCATACTAGGGCCCAATGAGCAGTTCTTC. Its translation is CASSSILGPNEQFF.

The CDR3 coding sequence is TGTGCCAGCAGTGGACCGGCGCCGGTGGATGAGCAGTTCTTC. As protein: CASSGPAPVDEQFF. V gene TRBV27 combines with J gene TRBJ2-1, with no clear D. The CDR3 totals 14 residues. V lost 5 bases, J lost 8 bases, and 16 bases lay in between. The germline CDR1 and CDR2 sequences are MNHEY and SMNVEV (reference sequence).

This clone was observed a few times. V gene TRBV11-2 combines with J gene TRBJ1-2; tentative D call: TRBD1 (5 bases). V dropped 1 base and J dropped 8 bases, with 11 bases sitting between them. The CDR3 sequence is 13 residues long. Looked up from germline, CDR1 is SGHAT and CDR2 is FQNNGV. The CDR3 nucleotides read TGTGCCAGCAGCTTAGCGGGGCCGGGGGGCTACACCTTC. It specifies CASSLAGPGGYTF.

This clone is classed as medium-sized (0.01 to 0.1%). Distinct nucleotide sequences in the sample also encode this CDR3. The V call is TRBV5-6, the J call TRBJ1-2; 9 bases agree with TRBD1. This CDR3 is 16 amino acids long. The V gene end was trimmed by 4 bases and the J gene end by 2 bases; junction bases not matched to a gene: 9. Germline CDR1 and CDR2: SGHDT and YYEEEE. CDR3 in DNA: TGTGCCAGCAGCGATTTGGGACAGGGATTGAACTATGGCTACACCTTC. Translation gives CASSDLGQGLNYGYTF.

V is TRBV7-2 and J is TRBJ2-5; possible D gene TRBD2, 6 bases. Per germline, CDR1 SGHTA and CDR2 FQGNSA. Deletions cut 0 bases from V and 1 base from J, with 18 bases between. The CDR3 has 18 residues. CDR3 nucleotide sequence: TGTGCCAGCAGCTTAGCTAGTCGGGGAGGTGGGGCCCAAGAGACCCAGTACTTC. Its translation is CASSLASRGGGAQETQYF. Full variable domain (remainder filled in from reference TRBV7-2 and TRBJ2-5): GAGVSQSPSNKVTEKGKDVELRCDPISGHTALYWYRQSLGQGLEFLIYFQGNSAPDKSGLPSDRFSAERTGGSVSTLTIQRTQQEDSAVYLCASSLASRGGGAQETQYFGPGTRLLVL.

V gene TRBV30 combines with J gene TRBJ1-6; possible D gene TRBD1, 5 bases. The V end was cut by 8 bases, the J end by 9 bases, with 17 bases between. The germline gives CDR1 GTSNPN, CDR2 SVGIG (reference sequence). The CDR3 contains 13 residues. In nucleotides, the CDR3 is TGTGCCGGAGGCGAGGGGTGGGGTTCACCCCTCCACTTT. Protein product: CAGGEGWGSPLHF.

The V and J genes are TRBV5-1 and TRBJ2-2; D is uncertain. Looked up from germline, CDR1 is SGHRS and CDR2 is YFSETQ. This CDR3 is 13 amino acids long. Trimming left V 0 bases short and J 5 bases short, with 5 bases between. CDR3 residues: CASSLARTGELFF. DNA for the CDR3: TGCGCCAGCAGCTTGGCCAGAACCGGGGAGCTGTTTTTT.

V usage is TRBV6-1 and J usage is TRBJ1-1; D is uncertain. The germline CDR1 and CDR2 sequences are MNHNS and SASEGT. This CDR3 comprises 11 residues. Trimming left V 8 bases short and J 5 bases short, with 9 bases between. As DNA, the CDR3 is TGTGCCAGCGGTACGGGAACTGAAGCTTTCTTT. Its protein is CASGTGTEAFF.